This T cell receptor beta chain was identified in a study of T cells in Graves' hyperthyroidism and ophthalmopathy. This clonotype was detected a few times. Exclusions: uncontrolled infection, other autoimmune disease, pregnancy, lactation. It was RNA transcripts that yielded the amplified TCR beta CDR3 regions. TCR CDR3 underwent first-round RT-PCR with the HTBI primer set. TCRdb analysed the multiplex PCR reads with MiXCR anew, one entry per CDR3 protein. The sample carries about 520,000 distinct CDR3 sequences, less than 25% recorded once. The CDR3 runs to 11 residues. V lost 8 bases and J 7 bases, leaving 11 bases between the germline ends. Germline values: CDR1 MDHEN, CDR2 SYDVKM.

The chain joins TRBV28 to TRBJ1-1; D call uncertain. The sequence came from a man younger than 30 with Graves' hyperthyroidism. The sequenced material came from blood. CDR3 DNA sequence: TGTGCCAGCTTGGGCTTGGGTGAAGCTTTCTTT. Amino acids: CASLGLGEAFF.